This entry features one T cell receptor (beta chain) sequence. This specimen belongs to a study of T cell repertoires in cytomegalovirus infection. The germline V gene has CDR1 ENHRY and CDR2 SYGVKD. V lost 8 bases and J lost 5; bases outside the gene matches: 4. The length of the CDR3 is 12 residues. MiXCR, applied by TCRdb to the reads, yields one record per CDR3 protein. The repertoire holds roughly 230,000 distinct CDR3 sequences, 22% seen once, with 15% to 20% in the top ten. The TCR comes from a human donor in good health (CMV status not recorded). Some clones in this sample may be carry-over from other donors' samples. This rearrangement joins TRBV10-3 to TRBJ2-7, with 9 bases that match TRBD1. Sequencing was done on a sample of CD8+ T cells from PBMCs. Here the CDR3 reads CAIRDRADEQYF. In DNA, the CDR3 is TGTGCCATCCGGGACAGGGCCGACGAGCAGTACTTC.